This T cell receptor (beta chain) was recorded in a study of glioma-infiltrating T cells after dendritic cell vaccination. Here immunoSEQ multiplex PCR was the method, and the copy in TCRdb shows in-frame clones only, minus some. The profile shows 100,000 or so clones, around 86% of them singletons. All glioblastoma patients lacked an isocitrate dehydrogenase mutation. V lost 5 bases and J 5 bases, leaving 18 bases between the germline ends. Germline V CDR1 and CDR2: SGHVS, FQNEAQ. The CDR3 length is 15 residues. This TCR came from a human donor with glioblastoma. This chain joins TRBV7-8 and TRBJ1-2, with D possibly TRBD1 on 5 matching bases. This specimen was blood, taken before dendritic cell vaccination. CDR3 in amino acids: CASSANGGGGYGYTF. DNA for the CDR3: TGTGCCAGCAGCGCAAACGGGGGGGGTGGGTATGGCTACACCTTC.